These 6 T cell receptor beta chains were all obtained from the same sample, sequenced in a study of shared clonotypes between healthy human individuals. The protocol was immunoSEQ multiplex PCR, while the TCRdb copy is restricted to in-frame clones and leaves out a portion. The sample lists under 120,000 clones, 65% to 75% occurring once. Sequencing input: memory CD8+ T cells sorted from blood. Indicated subset: CD45RO+ cells pooled with CCR7-negative TemRA cells. Source of these receptors: a woman aged 25 to 39 in good health.

The gene calls are TRBV14 and TRBJ2-2; 7 bases map to TRBD1. With 8 bases clipped from V and 4 bases from J, the junction kept 13 bases outside the gene matches. The CDR3 sequence is 16 residues long. Germline CDR1 SGHDN, CDR2 FVKESK. CDR3 residues: CASARQGRTSTGELFF. CDR3 sequence (DNA): TGTGCCAGCGCCCGACAGGGAAGGACTTCCACCGGGGAGCTGTTTTTT.

J is TRBJ1-5 and V is TRBV4-2; the match to TRBD1 covers 7 bases. This CDR3 region has 17 residues. Trimming took 0 bases from V and 2 from J; bases not matched to a gene: 7. Germline lookup yields CDR1 LGHNA and CDR2 YNFKEQ. CDR3 sequence: CASSQDTQGHGNQPQHF. The CDR3 nucleotides read TGTGCCAGCAGCCAAGACACACAGGGGCATGGCAATCAGCCCCAGCATTTT.

The chain combines TRBV5-1 with TRBJ2-1; no definite D call. Germline CDR1 and CDR2: SGHRS and YFSETQ. Trimming removed 0 bases from V and 1 base from J, with 5 bases in between. This CDR3 is built from 14 residues. CDR3 coding DNA: TGCGCCAGCAGCTTGGACTATTCCTACAATGAGCAGTTCTTC. Translated, it gives CASSLDYSYNEQFF.

CDR3 in DNA: TGTGCCAGCAGCTCTAGTCCTGGGGGAGTCACAGATACGCAGTATTTT. Protein: CASSSSPGGVTDTQYF. The V and J genes are TRBV7-6 and TRBJ2-3, with D tentatively TRBD1 or TRBD2 (5 bases each). The CDR3 consists of 16 residues. The germline gives CDR1 SGHVS, CDR2 FNYEAQ. With 4 bases removed from V and 2 bases from J, the gap between germline ends came to 16 bases.

The chain combines TRBV4-1 with TRBJ2-5; D may be TRBD2 (6 bases). The end of the DNA aligns better with TRBJ2-7, so the J call may be wrong. This CDR3 region has 18 residues. Germline V gene lookup returns CDR1 MGHRA and CDR2 YSYEKL. CDR3: CASSQVGMGRGYSYEQYF. For the CDR3, the DNA is TGCGCCAGCAGCCAAGTTGGGATGGGGCGGGGATACTCCTACGAGCAGTACTTC.

Only a few counts were recorded for this clone. J is TRBJ1-1 and V is TRBV4-1, with D uncertain. V lost 3 bases, J lost 4 bases, and 15 bases lay in between. The CDR3 has 15 residues. CDR1 MGHRA and CDR2 YSYEKL come from the germline V gene. CDR3 nucleotide sequence: TGCGCCAGCAGCCAGACGGCCGCATCCCCCACTGAAGCTTTCTTT. Its protein product is CASSQTAASPTEAFF.